The clone carrying this T cell receptor (beta chain) came up many times. CDR3 length: 15 residues. V lost 1 base to trimming and J lost 6 bases, with 13 bases between them. Germline V lookup: CDR1 SGHAT, CDR2 FQNNGV. One entry per CDR3 protein results from TCRdb running MiXCR on the 5' RACE reads. The repertoire holds about 36,000 distinct CDR3 sequences, with roughly 6.8% as singletons. The source of the sample is a study of early T cells in non-severe SARS-CoV-2 infection. The chain couples TRBV11-2 to TRBJ1-5; no clear D gene. The TCR comes from an adult who was a healthcare worker with PCR-confirmed SARS-CoV-2 infection or an uninfected control (not recorded which). This specimen was whole blood, taken at baseline. The chain's CDR3 is CASSLGGPSGQPQHF. The CDR3 coding sequence is TGTGCCAGCAGCTTAGGAGGTCCCTCGGGTCAGCCCCAGCATTTT.